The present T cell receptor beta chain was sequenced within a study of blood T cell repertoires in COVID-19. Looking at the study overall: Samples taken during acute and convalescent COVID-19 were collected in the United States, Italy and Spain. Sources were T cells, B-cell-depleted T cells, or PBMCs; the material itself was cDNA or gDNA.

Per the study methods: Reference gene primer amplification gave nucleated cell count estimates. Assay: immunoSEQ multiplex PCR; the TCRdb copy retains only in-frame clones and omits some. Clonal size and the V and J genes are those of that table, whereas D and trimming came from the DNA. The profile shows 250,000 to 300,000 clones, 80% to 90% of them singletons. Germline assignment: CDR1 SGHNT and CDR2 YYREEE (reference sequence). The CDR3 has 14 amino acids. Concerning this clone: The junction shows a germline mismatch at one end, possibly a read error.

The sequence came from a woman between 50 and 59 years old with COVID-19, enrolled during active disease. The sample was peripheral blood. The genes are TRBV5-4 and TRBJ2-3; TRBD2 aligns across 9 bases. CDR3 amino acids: CASSFIGSVAGATF. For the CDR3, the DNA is TGTGCCAGCAGCTTTATAGGTTCAGTAGCGGGAGCAACTTTT.